A selection of T cell receptor beta chains follows, all from one sample in a study of control samples from healthy donors and cancer patients. Here immunoSEQ multiplex PCR was the method, and the copy in TCRdb shows in-frame clones only, minus some. The data contain tens of thousands of clones, nearly 96% of them singletons. The specimen was blood. All receptors come from a woman aged 25 to 39 in good health. Both conserved end residues are part of each CDR3.

v_call	j_call	cdr3_length	cdr3_aa
TRBV5-6	TRBJ2-7	15	CASSLGGLLSYEQYF
TRBV2	TRBJ2-5	16	CASSELAGGPVETQYF
TRBV9	TRBJ2-1	15	CASSPGLAGYNEQFF
TRBV7-9	TRBJ2-5	19	CASSPQGGPVEGNRETQYF
TRBV7-2	TRBJ2-7	14	CASSLARLAGEQYF
TRBV12-3/TRBV12-4	TRBJ2-7	8	CASNEQCF
TRBV5-6	TRBJ2-5	18	CASSFYRLAGGPGETQYF
TRBV10-1	TRBJ2-5	14	CASSARRYQETQYF
TRBV1	TRBJ2-7	17	CTSSQDLKRLAGNEQYF
TRBV6-5	TRBJ2-7	15	CASRARQRTSYEQYF
TRBV6-7	TRBJ1-1	14	CASSYSNGSTEAFF
TRBV7-6	TRBJ2-1	14	CASSLTSGRYEQFF
TRBV11-2	TRBJ2-7	13	CASSFGTDYEQYF
TRBV15	TRBJ2-7	17	CATSRDRLGTGFDEQYF
TRBV14	TRBJ2-1	11	CASSQINEQFF
TRBV28	TRBJ1-5	14	CASSPWDGNQPQHF
TRBV15	TRBJ1-1	16	CATRALGGSENTEAFF
TRBV14	TRBJ2-2	14	CASTPAGGVGELFF
TRBV30	TRBJ2-3	13	CAWSAGTTTPALF
TRBV6-5	TRBJ2-1	15	CASVLGIPSYNEQFF
TRBV5-4	TRBJ1-1	14	CASRLGGANPEAFF
TRBV12-5	TRBJ2-2	13	CASGLGISGELFF
TRBV6-4	TRBJ1-5	19	CASSDPRSRHLYSNQPQHF
TRBV10-3	TRBJ2-1	13	CAISESFNDEQFF
TRBV28	TRBJ2-1	15	CASIRTADSYNEQFF
TRBV6-4	TRBJ2-1	14	CASSDGGSGSRQFF
TRBV12-5	TRBJ1-1	16	CASGWILTGESTEAFF
TRBV28	TRBJ2-1	15	CASSIAGVSYNEQFF
TRBV27	TRBJ2-6	19	CASSLKSGGLLSGANVLTF
TRBV3-1/TRBV3-2	TRBJ2-5	14	CASSRDLASETQYF
TRBV4-2	TRBJ1-2	17	CASSTIGEGIPNYGYTF
TRBV9	TRBJ2-1	18	CASSGCKLSGSSYNEQFF
TRBV13	TRBJ2-7	17	CASSAGQEGSRTYEQYF
TRBV28	TRBJ1-4	11	CAGGIDEKLFF